This T cell receptor beta chain was identified in a study of monozygotic twins with inflammatory bowel disease. The CDR3 has 12 amino acids. Germline CDR1 is MDHEN and CDR2 is SYDVKM. TCRdb reprocessed the 5' RACE reads and reports one entry per CDR3 protein, with no DNA. The listing contains around 380,000 distinct CDR3 sequences. The clonotype was recovered from a human donor with ulcerative colitis or Crohn's disease, or a healthy co-twin of an affected twin (not recorded which). The chain employs TRBV28 and TRBJ2-5; the D gene TCRdb calls, TRBD2, cannot be checked with no DNA. Sequencing was carried out using blood. This CDR3 reads CASSLGREAQYF. The whole variable domain, filled in from reference TRBV28 and TRBJ2-5, reads DVKVTQSSRYLVKRTGEKVFLECVQDMDHENMFWYRQDPGLGLRLIYFSYDVKMKEKGDIPEGYSVSREKKERFSLILESASTNQTSMYLCASSLGREAQYFGPGTRLLVL.